The following is a T cell receptor beta chain sequence with its context. This sample stems from a study of technical replicates of blood from a few donors. Sequencing used immunoSEQ multiplex PCR; TCRdb keeps in-frame clones, though not all of them. This sample has some 66,000 clones, with 70% to 90% found just once. V shed 6 bases, J shed 6 bases, and the junction held 13 bases outside the gene matches. The CDR3 contains 16 residues. The V gene's germline CDR1 is SGHAT and CDR2 FQNNGV. The sequenced sample consisted of PBMCs. The chain combines TRBV11-2 with TRBJ2-3; TRBD2 aligns across 9 bases. The receptor's source is a human donor in good health. Some clones in this sample may be carry-over from other donors' samples. This CDR3 reads CASRFLAGVSRDTQYF. CDR3 DNA: TGTGCCAGCAGATTCTTAGCGGGAGTGTCGCGGGATACGCAGTATTTT.